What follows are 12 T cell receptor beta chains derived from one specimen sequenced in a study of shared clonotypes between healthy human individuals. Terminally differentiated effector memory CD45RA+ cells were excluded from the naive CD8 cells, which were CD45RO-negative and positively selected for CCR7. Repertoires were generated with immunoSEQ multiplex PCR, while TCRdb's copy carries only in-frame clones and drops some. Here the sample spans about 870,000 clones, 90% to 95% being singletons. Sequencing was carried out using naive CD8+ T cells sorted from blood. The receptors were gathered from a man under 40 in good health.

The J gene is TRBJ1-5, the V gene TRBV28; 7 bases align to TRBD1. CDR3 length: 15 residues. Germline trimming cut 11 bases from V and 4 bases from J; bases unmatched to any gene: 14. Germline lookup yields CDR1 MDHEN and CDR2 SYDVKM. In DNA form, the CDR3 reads TGTGCCGAATCGGAGGAGACAGGGAGGAATCAGCCCCAGCATTTT. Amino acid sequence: CAESEETGRNQPQHF.

The CDR3 coding sequence is TGTGCCAGCAGCCGCTTAACCAATTGGGGCAGAGAGAAGAGTGGGGAGCTGTTTTTT. Translation: CASSRLTNWGREKSGELFF. The V call is TRBV16, the J call TRBJ2-2; perhaps TRBD1 as D (5 bases). The CDR3 is 19 amino acids. CDR1 is KGHSY and CDR2 is FQNENV in the germline V gene. With 4 bases removed from V and 8 bases from J, the gap between germline ends came to 29 bases.

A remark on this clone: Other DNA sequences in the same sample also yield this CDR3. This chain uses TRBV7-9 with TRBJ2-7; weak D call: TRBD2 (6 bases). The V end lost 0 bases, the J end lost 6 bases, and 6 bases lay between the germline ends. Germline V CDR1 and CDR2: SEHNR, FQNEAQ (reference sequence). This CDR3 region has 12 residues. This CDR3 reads CASSLAGGEQYF. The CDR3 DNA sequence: TGTGCCAGCAGCTTAGCGGGGGGCGAGCAGTACTTC.

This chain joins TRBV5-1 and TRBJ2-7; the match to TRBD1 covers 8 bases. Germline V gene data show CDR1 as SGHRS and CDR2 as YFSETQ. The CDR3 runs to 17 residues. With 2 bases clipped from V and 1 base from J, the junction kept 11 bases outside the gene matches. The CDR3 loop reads CASSFEFAGQASYEQYF. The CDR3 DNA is TGCGCCAGCAGCTTTGAGTTTGCGGGACAGGCATCCTACGAGCAGTACTTC.

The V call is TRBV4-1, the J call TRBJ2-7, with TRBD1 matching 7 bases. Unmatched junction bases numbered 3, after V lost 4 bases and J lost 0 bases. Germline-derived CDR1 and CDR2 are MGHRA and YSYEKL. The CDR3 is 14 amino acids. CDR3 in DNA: TGCGCCAGCAGCCGGGACAGTAACTCCTACGAGCAGTACTTC. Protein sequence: CASSRDSNSYEQYF.

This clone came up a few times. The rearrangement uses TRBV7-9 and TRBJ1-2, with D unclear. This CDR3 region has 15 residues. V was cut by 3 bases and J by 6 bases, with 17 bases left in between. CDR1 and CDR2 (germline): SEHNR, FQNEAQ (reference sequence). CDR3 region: CASSFDGGNRDGYTF. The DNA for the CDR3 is TGTGCCAGCAGCTTCGATGGAGGGAATAGGGATGGCTACACCTTC.

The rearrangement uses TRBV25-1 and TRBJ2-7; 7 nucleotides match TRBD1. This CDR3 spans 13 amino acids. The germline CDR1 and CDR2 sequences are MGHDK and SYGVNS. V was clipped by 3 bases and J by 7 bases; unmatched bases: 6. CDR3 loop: CASSDARGWEQYF. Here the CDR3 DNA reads TGTGCCAGCAGTGATGCCAGGGGGTGGGAGCAGTACTTC.

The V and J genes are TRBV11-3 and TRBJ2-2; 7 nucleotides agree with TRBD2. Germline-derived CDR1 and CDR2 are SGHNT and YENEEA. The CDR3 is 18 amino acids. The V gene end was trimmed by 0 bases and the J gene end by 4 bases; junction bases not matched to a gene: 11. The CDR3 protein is CASSLDSGAGLGTGELFF. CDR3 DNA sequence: TGTGCCAGCAGCTTAGATTCAGGAGCGGGATTGGGCACCGGGGAGCTGTTTTTT.

In DNA form, the CDR3 reads TGTGCCAGCAGCGTAGTAGATGATGAGCAGTTCTTC. Protein: CASSVVDDEQFF. V usage is TRBV9 and J usage is TRBJ2-1; no definite D call. Trimming stripped 0 bases from V and 8 bases from J, with 6 bases between. The V gene's germline CDR1 is SGDLS and CDR2 YYNGEE. The CDR3 runs to 12 residues. The whole variable domain, filled in from reference TRBV9 and TRBJ2-1, reads DSGVTQTPKHLITATGQRVTLRCSPRSGDLSVYWYQQSLDQGLQFLIQYYNGEERAKGNILERFSAQQFPDLHSELNLSSLELGDSALYFCASSVVDDEQFFGPGTRLTVL.

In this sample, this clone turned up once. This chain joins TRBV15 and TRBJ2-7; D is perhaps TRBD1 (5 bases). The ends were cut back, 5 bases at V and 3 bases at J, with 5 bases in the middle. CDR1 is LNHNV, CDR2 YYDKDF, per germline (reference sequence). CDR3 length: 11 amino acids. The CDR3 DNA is TGTGCCACCAGCGACAGCTACGAGCAGTACTTC. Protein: CATSDSYEQYF.

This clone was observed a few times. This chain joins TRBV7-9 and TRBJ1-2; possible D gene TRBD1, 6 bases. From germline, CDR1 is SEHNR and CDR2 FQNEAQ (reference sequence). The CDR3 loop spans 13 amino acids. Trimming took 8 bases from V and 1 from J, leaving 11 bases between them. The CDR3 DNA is TGTGCCAGCCTAAAGGACAGTAACTATGGCTACACCTTC. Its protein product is CASLKDSNYGYTF.

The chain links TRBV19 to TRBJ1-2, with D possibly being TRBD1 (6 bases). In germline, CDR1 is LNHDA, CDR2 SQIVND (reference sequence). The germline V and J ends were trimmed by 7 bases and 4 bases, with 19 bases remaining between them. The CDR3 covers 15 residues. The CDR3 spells CASIHKGHLLYGYTF. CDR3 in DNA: TGTGCCAGTATCCACAAGGGACACCTGCTCTATGGCTACACCTTC.